The 15 T cell receptor beta chains below come from one sample, sequenced in a study of cytomegalovirus exposure and HLA in healthy donors. A multiplex PCR was run with 60 Vbeta primers and 13 Jbeta primers. Clones were read by immunoSEQ multiplex PCR, and TCRdb kept only the in-frame ones, dropping some. This table holds over 150,000 clones, about three quarters found once. Material: PBMCs. Source of these receptors: a woman under 40 in good health and CMV-seropositive.

The chain combines TRBV9 with TRBJ2-1, with D perhaps TRBD2 (5 bases). Germline CDR1 reads SGDLS; CDR2 reads YYNGEE. The CDR3 length is 16 residues. Trimming pared 5 bases from V and 0 bases from J, leaving 15 bases between. Here the CDR3 reads CASSGVEGSSYNEQFF. In nucleotides, the CDR3 is TGTGCCAGCAGTGGGGTGGAAGGGAGCTCCTACAATGAGCAGTTCTTC.

The genes are TRBV5-1 and TRBJ2-7, with a weak D call TRBD1 (6 bases). Germline lookup yields CDR1 SGHRS and CDR2 YFSETQ. The CDR3 extends over 14 amino acids. Trimming took 1 base from V and 2 from J, leaving 10 bases between them. The CDR3 DNA sequence: TGCGCCAGCAGCTTGCAGACAGGCCCCTACGAGCAGTACTTC. Its protein is CASSLQTGPYEQYF.

The chain employs TRBV15 and TRBJ1-2; 8 nucleotides agree with TRBD1. The germline CDR1 and CDR2 sequences are LNHNV and YYDKDF (reference sequence). The J segment lost 0 bases and the V segment lost 5 bases, leaving 5 bases of the junction unmatched. The CDR3 consists of 15 residues. CDR3 nucleotide sequence: TGTGCCACCAGCGTACAGGGGGGGACTAACTATGGCTACACCTTC. Translated, it gives CATSVQGGTNYGYTF.

The chain carries TRBV30 and TRBJ1-4; D unresolved. The CDR3 covers 15 residues. The germline V gene encodes CDR1 GTSNPN and CDR2 SVGIG (reference sequence). Between the trimmed V and J ends, which lost 2 bases and 5 bases, there was a span of 15 bases. CDR3 amino acids: CAWSPRPGSNEKLFF. Here the CDR3 DNA reads TGTGCCTGGAGTCCGCGACCGGGTTCAAATGAAAAACTGTTTTTT.

The chain joins TRBV11-2 to TRBJ1-3; 7 bases map to TRBD1. V gave up 4 bases and J gave up 6 bases; unmatched junction bases: 3. Germline V lookup: CDR1 SGHAT, CDR2 FQNNGV. The CDR3 sequence is 13 residues long. The CDR3 DNA reads as TGTGCCAGCAGCTCGGACAGGAAAAACACCATATATTTT. This sequence encodes CASSSDRKNTIYF. The full variable domain, with the rest looked up from reference TRBV11-2 and TRBJ1-3, is EAGVAQSPRYKIIEKRQSVAFWCNPISGHATLYWYQQILGQGPKLLIQFQNNGVVDDSQLPKDRFSAERLKGVDSTLKIQPAKLEDSAVYLCASSSDRKNTIYFGEGSWLTVV.

Ten or more counts support this clone. The genes are TRBV10-1 and TRBJ1-5, with D possibly matching TRBD1 (6 bases). Germline assignment: CDR1 WNHNN and CDR2 SYGVQD (reference sequence). The CDR3 loop spans 21 amino acids. Trimming took off 6 bases at V and 0 bases at J, with 30 bases between the two ends. CDR3 DNA sequence: TGCGCCAGCAGGACGGAGCCGGGGACGGACAGCGGATCTGATAGCAATCAGCCCCAGCATTTT. Amino acid sequence: CASRTEPGTDSGSDSNQPQHF.

This clone was seen just once. The chain couples TRBV30 to TRBJ2-1; D is perhaps TRBD1 (5 bases). Looked up from germline, CDR1 is GTSNPN and CDR2 is SVGIG (reference sequence). The CDR3 covers 11 residues. Trimming removed 3 bases from V and 5 bases from J, with 5 bases in between. The CDR3 sequence is CAWRGDNEQFF. The CDR3 nucleotides read TGTGCCTGGAGAGGGGACAATGAGCAGTTCTTC.

This chain connects TRBV9 to TRBJ2-1, with TRBD2 matching 12 bases. The length of the CDR3 is 15 residues. Germline V gene data show CDR1 as SGDLS and CDR2 as YYNGEE. With V trimmed by 6 bases and J by 6 bases, 7 bases remained unmatched. CDR3 residues: CASTRLAGESNEQFF. CDR3 bases: TGTGCCAGCACCAGACTAGCGGGAGAAAGCAATGAGCAGTTCTTC.

The gene calls are TRBV28 and TRBJ1-5; 7 bases align to TRBD1. This CDR3 is 14 amino acids long. The V and J ends lost 6 bases and 9 bases, in that order; junction bases with no gene match: 11. Per germline, CDR1 MDHEN and CDR2 SYDVKM. The CDR3 loop is CASRQTGILPPQHF. CDR3 DNA sequence: TGTGCCAGCAGACAGACAGGGATTCTCCCGCCCCAGCATTTT.

J is TRBJ2-5 and V is TRBV5-1, with D tentatively TRBD1 (6 bases). The CDR3 spans 14 residues. Germline values: CDR1 SGHRS, CDR2 YFSETQ. Trimming took 7 bases from V and 3 from J, leaving 16 bases between them. The CDR3, as DNA: TGCGCCAGCCGGCCCGACACAGGGAAAGAGACCCAGTACTTC. Its translation: CASRPDTGKETQYF.

There are a few counts of this clone. In nucleotides, the CDR3 is TGCAGTGCTAAAACTAGTTACGAGCAGTACTTC. Protein sequence: CSAKTSYEQYF. V is TRBV20-1 and J is TRBJ2-7; possibly TRBD2 for D (5 bases). The CDR3 is 11 amino acids. V lost 4 bases and J lost 4, with 8 bases in between. Germline CDR1 reads DFQATT; CDR2 reads SNEGSKA (reference sequence).

The rearrangement uses TRBV14 and TRBJ2-7; TRBD1 might be the D (6 bases). The CDR3 length is 14 residues. The ends were cut back, 3 bases at V and 1 base at J, with 10 bases in the middle. CDR1 is SGHDN and CDR2 is FVKESK in the germline V gene. CDR3 sequence: CASSQLGQSYEQYF. The CDR3 DNA sequence: TGTGCCAGCAGCCAGCTCGGACAGTCCTACGAGCAGTACTTC.

The J gene is TRBJ1-1, the V gene TRBV30; no definite D call. Germline CDR1 and CDR2: GTSNPN and SVGIG (reference sequence). Trimming left V 3 bases short and J 5 bases short, with 10 bases between. The CDR3 extends over 12 amino acids. This CDR3 is CAWREVVTEAFF. Here the CDR3 DNA reads TGTGCCTGGAGAGAGGTTGTGACTGAAGCTTTCTTT.

The J gene is TRBJ2-7, the V gene TRBV4-1, with a weak D call TRBD1 (5 bases). V was shortened by 4 bases and J by 2 bases, with 18 bases between the two germline ends. This CDR3 is 16 amino acids long. Germline-derived CDR1 and CDR2 are MGHRA and YSYEKL. CDR3 residues: CASSLGRQITTYEQYF. In nucleotides, the CDR3 is TGCGCCAGCAGCCTGGGCCGACAGATTACAACCTACGAGCAGTACTTC.

The V call is TRBV11-3, the J call TRBJ1-1; the D is unclear. The V end lost 10 bases, the J end lost 3 bases, and 9 bases lay between the germline ends. The length of the CDR3 is 11 residues. Germline V gene sequence: CDR1 SGHNT, CDR2 YENEEA. This CDR3 reads CAIHRDTEAFF. CDR3 bases: TGTGCCATACATCGTGACACTGAAGCTTTCTTT.